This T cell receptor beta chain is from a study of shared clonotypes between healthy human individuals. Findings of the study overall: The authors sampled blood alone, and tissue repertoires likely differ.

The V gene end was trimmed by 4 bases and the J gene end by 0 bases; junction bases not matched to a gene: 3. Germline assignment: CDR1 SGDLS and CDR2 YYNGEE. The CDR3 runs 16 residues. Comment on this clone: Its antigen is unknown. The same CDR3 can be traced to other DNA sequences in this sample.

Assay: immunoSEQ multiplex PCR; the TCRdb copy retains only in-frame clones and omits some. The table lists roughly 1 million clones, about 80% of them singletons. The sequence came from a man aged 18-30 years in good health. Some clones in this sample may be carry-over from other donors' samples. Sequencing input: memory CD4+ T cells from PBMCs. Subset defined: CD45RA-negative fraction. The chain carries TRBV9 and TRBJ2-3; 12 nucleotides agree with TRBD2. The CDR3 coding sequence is TGTGCCAGCAGCCCTGGGACTAGCGGGAGCACAGATACGCAGTATTTT. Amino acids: CASSPGTSGSTDTQYF.